This T cell receptor beta chain was identified in a study of blood T cell repertoires in COVID-19. Study-wide context: Spain, Italy and the United States supplied samples that represented acute and convalescent COVID-19.

Germline V gene data show CDR1 as SGHRS and CDR2 as YFSETQ. The CDR3 spans 13 residues. The V and J ends lost 4 bases and 6 bases respectively, with 13 bases between them. The assay was immunoSEQ multiplex PCR, and TCRdb's table has in-frame clones only and misses some. This table has fewer than 200,000 clones, under 90% appearing once. The sequencing input was PBMCs or T cells enriched from blood (not recorded which). The chain carries TRBV5-1 and TRBJ1-2, with D hard to call. The clonotype comes from a man aged 50 to 60 who had recovered from COVID-19. The CDR3 coding sequence is TGCGCCAGCAGCCCGCTTGAGTCCGATGGCTACACCTTC. Protein product: CASSPLESDGYTF.